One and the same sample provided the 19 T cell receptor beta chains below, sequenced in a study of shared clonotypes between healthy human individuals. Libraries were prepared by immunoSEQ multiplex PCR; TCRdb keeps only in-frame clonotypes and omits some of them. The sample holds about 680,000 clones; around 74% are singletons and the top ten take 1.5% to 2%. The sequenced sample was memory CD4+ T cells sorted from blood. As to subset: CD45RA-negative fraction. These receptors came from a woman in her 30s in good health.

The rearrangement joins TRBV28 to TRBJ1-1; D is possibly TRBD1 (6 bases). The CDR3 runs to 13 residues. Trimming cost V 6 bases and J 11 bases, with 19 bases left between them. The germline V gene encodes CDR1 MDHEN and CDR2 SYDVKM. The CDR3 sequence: CASRQPGTNEAFF. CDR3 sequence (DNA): TGTGCCAGCAGACAACCCGGGACAAACGAGGCTTTCTTT.

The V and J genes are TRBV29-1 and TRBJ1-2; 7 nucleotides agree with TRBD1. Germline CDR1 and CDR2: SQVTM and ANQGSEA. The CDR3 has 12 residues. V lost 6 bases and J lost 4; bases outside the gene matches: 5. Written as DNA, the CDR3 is TGCAGCGTCATCGACAGGGTCTATGGCTACACCTTC. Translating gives CSVIDRVYGYTF.

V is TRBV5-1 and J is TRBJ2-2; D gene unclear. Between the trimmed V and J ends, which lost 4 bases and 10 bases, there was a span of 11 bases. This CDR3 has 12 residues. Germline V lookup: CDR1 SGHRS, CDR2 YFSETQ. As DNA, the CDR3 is TGCGCCAGCAGCGTTGGAGTCCTGGAGCTGTTTTTT. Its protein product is CASSVGVLELFF.

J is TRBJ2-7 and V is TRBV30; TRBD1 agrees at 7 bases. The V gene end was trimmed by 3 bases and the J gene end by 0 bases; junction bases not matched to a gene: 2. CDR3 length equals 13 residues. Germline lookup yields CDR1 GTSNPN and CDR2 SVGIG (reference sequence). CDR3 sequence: CAWRAGGSYEQYF. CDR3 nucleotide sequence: TGTGCCTGGAGGGCAGGGGGCTCCTACGAGCAGTACTTC. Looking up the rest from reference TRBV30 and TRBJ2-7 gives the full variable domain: SQTIHQWPATLVQPVGSPLSLECTVEGTSNPNLYWYRQAAGRGLQLLFYSVGIGQISSEVPQNLSASRPQDRQFILSSKKLLLSDSGFYLCAWRAGGSYEQYFGPGTRLTVT.

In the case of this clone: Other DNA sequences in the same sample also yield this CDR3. CDR3 DNA sequence: TGTGCCAGCAGCCTACCGACAGGGAACTATGGCTACACCTTC. This sequence encodes CASSLPTGNYGYTF. V is TRBV28 and J is TRBJ1-2; TRBD1 matches at 7 bases. J gave up 2 bases and V 6 bases, and 6 bases lay outside the gene matches. Germline V gene lookup returns CDR1 MDHEN and CDR2 SYDVKM. The CDR3 has 14 amino acids.

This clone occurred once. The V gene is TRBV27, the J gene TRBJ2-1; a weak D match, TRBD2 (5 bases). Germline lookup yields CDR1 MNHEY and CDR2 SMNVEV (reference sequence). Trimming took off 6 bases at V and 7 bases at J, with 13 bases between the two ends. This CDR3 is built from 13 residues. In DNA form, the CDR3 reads TGTGCCAGCAGGCGGGTCGTGGGGAATGAGCAGTTCTTC. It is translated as CASRRVVGNEQFF.

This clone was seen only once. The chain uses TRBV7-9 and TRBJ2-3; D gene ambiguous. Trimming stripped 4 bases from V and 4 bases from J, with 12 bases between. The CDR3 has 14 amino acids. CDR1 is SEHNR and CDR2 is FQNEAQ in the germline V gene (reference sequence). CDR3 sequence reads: CASSSTAMADTQYF. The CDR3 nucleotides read TGTGCCAGCAGCTCAACGGCCATGGCAGATACGCAGTATTTT.

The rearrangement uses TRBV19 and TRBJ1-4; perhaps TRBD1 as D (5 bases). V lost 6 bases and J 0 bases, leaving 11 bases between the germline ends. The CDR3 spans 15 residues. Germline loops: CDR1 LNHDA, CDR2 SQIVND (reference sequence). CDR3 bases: TGTGCCAGTAGGGGGCCGTGGGCAACTAATGAAAAACTGTTTTTT. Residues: CASRGPWATNEKLFF.

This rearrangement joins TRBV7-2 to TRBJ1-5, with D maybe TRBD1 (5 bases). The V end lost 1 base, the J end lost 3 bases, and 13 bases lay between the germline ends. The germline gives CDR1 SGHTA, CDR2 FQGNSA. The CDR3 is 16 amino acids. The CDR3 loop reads CASSLEGAGNNQPQHF. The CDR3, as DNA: TGTGCCAGCAGCTTAGAAGGGGCAGGGAACAATCAGCCCCAGCATTTT.

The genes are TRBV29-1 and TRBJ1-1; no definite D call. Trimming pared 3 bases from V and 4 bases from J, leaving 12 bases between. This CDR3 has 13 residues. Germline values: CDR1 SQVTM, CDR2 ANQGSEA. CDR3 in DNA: TGCAGCGTTGATGGGGAATTTGGCACTGAAGCTTTCTTT. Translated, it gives CSVDGEFGTEAFF.

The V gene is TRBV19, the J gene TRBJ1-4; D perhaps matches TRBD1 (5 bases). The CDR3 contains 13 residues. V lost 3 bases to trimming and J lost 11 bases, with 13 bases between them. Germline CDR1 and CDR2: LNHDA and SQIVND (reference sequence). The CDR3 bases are TGTGCCAGTAGTATCGGGGGTCGGGGGAAACTGTTTTTT. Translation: CASSIGGRGKLFF.

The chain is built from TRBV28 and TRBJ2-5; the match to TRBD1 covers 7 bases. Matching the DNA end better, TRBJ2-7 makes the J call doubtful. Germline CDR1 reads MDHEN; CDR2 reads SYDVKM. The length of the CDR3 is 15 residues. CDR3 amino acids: CASSSSGTAIYEQYF. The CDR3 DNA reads TGTGCCAGCAGCAGTTCTGGGACAGCAATCTACGAGCAGTACTTC.

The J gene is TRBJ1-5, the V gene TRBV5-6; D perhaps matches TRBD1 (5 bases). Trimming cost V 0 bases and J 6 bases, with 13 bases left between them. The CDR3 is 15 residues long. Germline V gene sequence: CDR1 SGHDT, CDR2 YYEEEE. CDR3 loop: CASSLAGAGTQPQHF. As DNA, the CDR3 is TGTGCCAGCAGCTTGGCCGGAGCAGGGACTCAGCCCCAGCATTTT.

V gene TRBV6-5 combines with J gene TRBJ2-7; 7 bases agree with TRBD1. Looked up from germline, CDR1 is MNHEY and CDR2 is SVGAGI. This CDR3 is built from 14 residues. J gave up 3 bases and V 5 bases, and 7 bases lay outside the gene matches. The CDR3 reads CASSPQRDSYEQYF. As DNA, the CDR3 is TGTGCCAGCAGTCCCCAAAGGGACAGCTACGAGCAGTACTTC.

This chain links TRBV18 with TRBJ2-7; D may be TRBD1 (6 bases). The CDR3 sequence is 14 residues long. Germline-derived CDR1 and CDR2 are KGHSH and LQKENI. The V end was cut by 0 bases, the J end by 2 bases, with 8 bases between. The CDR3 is CASSPPRGTYEQYF. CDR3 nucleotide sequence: TGTGCCAGCTCACCACCGAGGGGGACCTACGAGCAGTACTTC.

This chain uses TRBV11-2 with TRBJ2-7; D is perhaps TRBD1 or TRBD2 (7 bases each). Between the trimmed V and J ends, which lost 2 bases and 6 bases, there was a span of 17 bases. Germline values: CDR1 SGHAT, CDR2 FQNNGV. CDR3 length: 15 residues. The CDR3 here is CASSLFRGGGSEQYF. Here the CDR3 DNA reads TGTGCCAGCAGCTTATTTCGGGGAGGGGGCTCCGAGCAGTACTTC.

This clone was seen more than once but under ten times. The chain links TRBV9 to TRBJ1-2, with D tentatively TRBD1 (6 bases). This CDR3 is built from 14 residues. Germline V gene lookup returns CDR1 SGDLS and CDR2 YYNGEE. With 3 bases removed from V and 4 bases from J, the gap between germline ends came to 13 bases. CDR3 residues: CASSAYRAPYGYTF. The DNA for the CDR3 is TGTGCCAGCAGCGCCTACAGGGCCCCCTATGGCTACACCTTC. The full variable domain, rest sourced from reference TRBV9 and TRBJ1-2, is DSGVTQTPKHLITATGQRVTLRCSPRSGDLSVYWYQQSLDQGLQFLIQYYNGEERAKGNILERFSAQQFPDLHSELNLSSLELGDSALYFCASSAYRAPYGYTFGSGTRLTVV.

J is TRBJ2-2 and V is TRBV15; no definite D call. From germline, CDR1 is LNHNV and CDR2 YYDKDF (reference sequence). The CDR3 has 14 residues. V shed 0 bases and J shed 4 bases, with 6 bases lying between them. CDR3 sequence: CATSREGFTGELFF. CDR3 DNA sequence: TGTGCCACCAGCAGAGAGGGGTTCACCGGGGAGCTGTTTTTT.

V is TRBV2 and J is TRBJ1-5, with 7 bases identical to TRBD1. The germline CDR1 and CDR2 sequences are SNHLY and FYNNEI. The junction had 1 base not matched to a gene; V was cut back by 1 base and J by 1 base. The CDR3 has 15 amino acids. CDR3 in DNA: TGTGCCAGCAGTGAAGAGGGGGCGAGCAATCAGCCCCAGCATTTT. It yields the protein CASSEEGASNQPQHF.